Shown below are 21 T cell receptor beta chains from a single sample sequenced in a study of cytomegalovirus exposure and HLA in healthy donors. Primers for the PCR totalled 60 Vbeta and 13 Jbeta. Assay: immunoSEQ multiplex PCR; the TCRdb copy retains only in-frame clones and omits some. The table shows tens of thousands of clones, with 81% occurring only once. The sequenced material came from PBMCs. The receptor source for this set is a girl aged 2-10 years in good health and CMV-seropositive.

This clone was counted only a few times. The rearrangement links TRBV4-3 to TRBJ1-3; the D is unclear. The CDR3 is 18 residues long. Germline CDR1 is LGHNA and CDR2 is YSLEER. The V and J ends lost 0 bases and 0 bases respectively, with 15 bases between them. The CDR3 DNA reads as TGCGCCAGCAGCCAAGAAAGCGGTCCTTCCCACTCTGGAAACACCATATATTTT. Protein sequence: CASSQESGPSHSGNTIYF.

V and J are TRBV19 and TRBJ2-7; 10 nucleotides align to TRBD2. V gave up 4 bases and J gave up 2 bases; unmatched junction bases: 2. Germline CDR1 and CDR2: LNHDA and SQIVND (reference sequence). The CDR3 consists of 14 residues. CDR3: CASSNLAGAYEQYF. DNA of the CDR3: TGTGCCAGTAGTAACCTAGCGGGAGCCTACGAGCAGTACTTC.

V and J are TRBV7-8 and TRBJ2-7; 7 bases are a match to TRBD2. This CDR3 is built from 16 residues. Germline loops: CDR1 SGHVS, CDR2 FQNEAQ. V lost 0 bases, J lost 2 bases, and 7 bases stayed unmatched. This CDR3 is CASSLAVLAAPYEQYF. The DNA of the CDR3 is TGTGCCAGCAGCTTAGCGGTGCTAGCGGCACCCTACGAGCAGTACTTC.

This chain connects TRBV25-1 to TRBJ1-1; 9 nucleotides agree with TRBD1. In germline, CDR1 is MGHDK, CDR2 SYGVNS. This CDR3 contains 15 residues. Trimming cost V 10 bases and J 6 bases; bases outside gene matches: 15. The CDR3 nucleotides are TGTGCCATAGGACAGGGGAAGTACAGTTTCTCTGAAGCTTTCTTT. Its translation is CAIGQGKYSFSEAFF.

The V gene is TRBV6-1, the J gene TRBJ1-2; D may be TRBD1 (5 bases). The germline V gene has CDR1 MNHNS and CDR2 SASEGT. This CDR3 is built from 13 residues. V lost 8 bases and J 6 bases, leaving 16 bases between the germline ends. The CDR3 loop reads CASQTRQLHGYTF. The CDR3 nucleotides are TGTGCCAGCCAAACTCGACAGTTACATGGCTACACCTTC.

Written as DNA, the CDR3 is TGTGCCAGCAGTGAAGGCTTACAGGGGTCCTACGAGCAGTACTTC. It translates to CASSEGLQGSYEQYF. This sequence joins TRBV6-1 and TRBJ2-7; TRBD1 aligns across 7 bases. V lost 1 base to trimming and J lost 1 base; unmatched junction nucleotides: 4. The V gene's germline CDR1 is MNHNS and CDR2 SASEGT. The CDR3 is 15 amino acids.

The chain couples TRBV6-6 to TRBJ1-1; 7 bases fit TRBD1. CDR1 is MNHNY and CDR2 is SVGAGI in the germline V gene (reference sequence). The CDR3 is 15 residues long. V lost 7 bases, J lost 0 bases, and 8 bases stayed unmatched. The chain's CDR3 is CASTKTGDLNTEAFF. Written as DNA, the CDR3 is TGTGCCAGCACCAAAACAGGGGATCTGAACACTGAAGCTTTCTTT.

The V and J genes are TRBV28 and TRBJ1-2, with a possible D match to TRBD1 (6 bases). V was cut by 6 bases and J by 2 bases, with 13 bases left in between. CDR3 length equals 14 residues. CDR1 and CDR2 (germline): MDHEN, SYDVKM. CDR3 loop: CASRYSGTNYGYTF. CDR3 nucleotides: TGTGCCAGCAGATATTCCGGGACAAACTATGGCTACACCTTC.

J is TRBJ2-3 and V is TRBV28, with 7 positions matching TRBD2. The length of the CDR3 is 20 residues. CDR1 and CDR2 from the germline V gene are MDHEN and SYDVKM. The V and J ends lost 6 bases and 2 bases, in that order; junction bases with no gene match: 23. The CDR3 region is CASRSWLGGIQRDHTDTQYF. The CDR3 nucleotides are TGTGCCAGCAGAAGCTGGCTGGGTGGGATTCAGCGGGACCACACAGATACGCAGTATTTT.

DNA for the CDR3: TGTGCCAGCAGTGAAGACAGCCTCTATGGCTACACCTTC. Translation gives CASSEDSLYGYTF. The chain combines TRBV6-1 with TRBJ1-2; D unresolved. V was shortened by 1 base and J by 4 bases, with 7 bases between the two germline ends. This CDR3 contains 13 residues. From germline, CDR1 is MNHNS and CDR2 SASEGT.

A few counts support this clone. The J gene is TRBJ2-7, the V gene TRBV7-2; D is uncertain. Trimming removed 1 base at V and 4 bases at J, with 8 bases between. CDR1 is SGHTA and CDR2 is FQGNSA in the germline V gene. The CDR3 extends over 13 amino acids. CDR3 bases: TGTGCCAGCAGCTTAGACAGAAGATACGAGCAGTACTTC. Protein product: CASSLDRRYEQYF.

This rearrangement joins TRBV7-6 to TRBJ2-7; TRBD2 is a possible D gene (5 bases). CDR1 is SGHVS, CDR2 FNYEAQ, per germline. This CDR3 comprises 13 residues. Trimming removed 6 bases from V and 6 bases from J, with 15 bases in between. The chain's CDR3 is CASSATTLGEQYF. DNA of the CDR3: TGTGCCAGCAGTGCGACTACCTTGGGCGAGCAGTACTTC.

This clone was seen more than once but under ten times. The rearrangement links TRBV5-1 to TRBJ2-1, with 7 bases identical to TRBD2. The CDR3 sequence is 16 residues long. Germline V gene data show CDR1 as SGHRS and CDR2 as YFSETQ. V shed 0 bases and J 3 bases; nucleotides not matched to a gene: 6. CDR3 sequence: CASSLETQRGYNEQFF. CDR3 bases: TGCGCCAGCAGCTTGGAGACCCAGCGGGGCTACAATGAGCAGTTCTTC.

The chain links TRBV4-1 to TRBJ2-3; 7 nucleotides align to TRBD2. CDR3 length: 15 residues. CDR1 and CDR2 from the germline V gene are MGHRA and YSYEKL. V dropped 0 bases and J dropped 8; count of bases not matched to a gene: 8. The chain's CDR3 is CASSQDPAGEVTQYF. CDR3 nucleotide sequence: TGCGCCAGCAGCCAAGATCCCGCGGGAGAGGTTACGCAGTATTTT.

This clone was picked up a small number of times. V gene TRBV7-2 combines with J gene TRBJ2-1, with 7 bases fitting TRBD2. The CDR3 loop spans 13 amino acids. The V gene end was trimmed by 5 bases and the J gene end by 9 bases; junction bases not matched to a gene: 7. Germline V gene data show CDR1 as SGHTA and CDR2 as FQGNSA. The CDR3 nucleotides read TGTGCCAGCAGCCCCGCGACTAGCTTTGAGCAGTTCTTC. Protein sequence: CASSPATSFEQFF.

The J gene is TRBJ2-7, the V gene TRBV29-1; D is perhaps TRBD1 (6 bases). The CDR3 spans 12 residues. Looked up from germline, CDR1 is SQVTM and CDR2 is ANQGSEA. The V end was cut by 7 bases, the J end by 3 bases, with 13 bases between. Written as DNA, the CDR3 is TGCAGCGGGCGGACAGCCGGCTACGAGCAGTACTTC. This gives the protein CSGRTAGYEQYF.

This chain connects TRBV25-1 to TRBJ2-5; 7 nucleotides match TRBD2. The end of the DNA fits TRBJ2-7 better, so the J call may be wrong. CDR3 length equals 14 residues. CDR1 and CDR2 from the germline V gene are MGHDK and SYGVNS. The CDR3 DNA reads as TGTGCCAGCAGTGGGGGACTACAAACCTACGAGCAGTACTTC. Translated: CASSGGLQTYEQYF.

This clone has only a few counts. The J gene is TRBJ1-2, the V gene TRBV9, with D unresolved. The CDR3 spans 14 residues. Germline loops: CDR1 SGDLS, CDR2 YYNGEE. Between the trimmed V and J ends, which lost 4 bases and 4 bases, there was a span of 14 bases. In nucleotides, the CDR3 is TGTGCCAGCAGCCCGACCCTAAGGAGCTATGGCTACACCTTC. Its protein product is CASSPTLRSYGYTF.

This rearrangement joins TRBV2 to TRBJ1-2; 9 nucleotides agree with TRBD1. The junction had 5 bases not matched to a gene; V was cut back by 4 bases and J by 8 bases. CDR1 SNHLY and CDR2 FYNNEI come from the germline V gene. The CDR3 spans 13 residues. CDR3 coding DNA: TGTGCCAGCAGTGCCGGGACAGGGAAAGGCTACACCTTC. Its translation: CASSAGTGKGYTF.

The chain joins TRBV5-1 to TRBJ2-7; 13 bases are a match to TRBD2. CDR3 size: 15 residues. V was clipped by 3 bases and J by 2 bases; unmatched bases: 2. Germline lookup yields CDR1 SGHRS and CDR2 YFSETQ. The CDR3 is CASSSGTSGTYEQYF. The CDR3 DNA reads as TGCGCCAGCAGCTCCGGGACTAGCGGGACCTACGAGCAGTACTTC. The full variable domain, rest sourced from reference TRBV5-1 and TRBJ2-7, is KAGVTQTPRYLIKTRGQQVTLSCSPISGHRSVSWYQQTPGQGLQFLFEYFSETQRNKGNFPGRFSGRQFSNSRSEMNVSTLELGDSALYLCASSSGTSGTYEQYFGPGTRLTVT.

V is TRBV6-5 and J is TRBJ2-1, with 12 bases identical to TRBD1. Germline V CDR1 and CDR2: MNHEY, SVGAGI. V shed 2 bases, J shed 7 bases, and the junction held 3 bases outside the gene matches. The CDR3 runs to 15 residues. CDR3 nucleotide sequence: TGTGCCAGCAGTTACGGGACAGGGGGCAGGAATGAGCAGTTCTTC. It encodes CASSYGTGGRNEQFF.